A selection of T cell receptor beta chains follows, all from one sample in a study of T cell responses to AZD1222 COVID-19 vaccine. The protocol was immunoSEQ multiplex PCR, while the TCRdb copy is restricted to in-frame clones and leaves out a portion. The repertoire has some 110,000 clones, 92% of them found once; the top ten carry 1.7%. The sequencing here drew on peripheral blood, taken on day 0 of AZD1222 vaccination. These receptors were obtained from an adult in good health. Each CDR3 is given with its conserved first and last residue. The D gene is left open where the match is weak. Clone size, where shown, is once, few, many, or a class for clones that have expanded.

D,J,V,size,CDR3,DNA
-,TRBJ1-3,TRBV2,-,CASRGDVGNTIYF,TGTGCCAGCAGGGGGGACGTCGGAAACACCATATATTTT
-,TRBJ2-7,TRBV11-1,-,CASSSQGPYEQYF,TGTGCCAGCAGCTCACAGGGTCCCTACGAGCAGTACTTC
TRBD2,TRBJ2-2,TRBV19,-,CASSKETSGSIDTGELFF,TGTGCCAGTAGTAAGGAGACTAGCGGGAGTATCGACACCGGGGAGCTGTTTTTT
-,TRBJ1-4,TRBV30,-,CAWNNSPGEKLFF,TGTGCCTGGAATAACTCCCCGGGGGAAAAACTGTTTTTT
TRBD1,TRBJ1-6,TRBV10-2,-,CASSETGTGGRGANSPLHF,TGCGCCAGCAGCGAGACCGGGACAGGGGGCAGGGGAGCCAATTCACCCCTCCACTTT
TRBD1,TRBJ1-2,TRBV29-1,-,CSVEGTGRADYGYTF,TGCAGCGTTGAAGGGACAGGTAGGGCGGACTATGGCTACACCTTC
-,TRBJ2-3,TRBV24-1,few,CATSDFFDTQYF,TGTGCCACCAGTGATTTTTTTGATACGCAGTATTTT
-,TRBJ2-6,TRBV9,-,CASSVVQNRFSGANVLTF,TGTGCCAGCAGCGTCGTACAGAATCGCTTCTCTGGGGCCAACGTCCTGACTTTC
TRBD2,TRBJ2-3,TRBV19,-,CASSKLAGGSTDTQYF,TGTGCCAGTAGTAAATTAGCGGGGGGCTCGACAGATACGCAGTATTTT
-,TRBJ1-1,TRBV12-3/TRBV12-4,-,CASSSTVAEAFF,TGTGCCAGCAGTTCGACGGTCGCTGAAGCTTTCTTT
-,TRBJ2-6,TRBV4-1,-,CASRRGGGTGANVLTF,TGCGCCAGCAGAAGGGGTGGGGGAACAGGGGCCAACGTCCTGACTTTC
-,TRBJ2-3,TRBV9,-,CASSLDVGLTDTQYF,TGTGCCAGCAGTCTCGATGTCGGCCTCACAGATACGCAGTATTTT
TRBD1,TRBJ1-4,TRBV7-9,-,CASSLRDREFLGNEKLFF,TGTGCCAGCAGCTTGAGGGACAGGGAGTTTTTGGGTAATGAAAAACTGTTTTTT
-,TRBJ1-2,TRBV6-1,-,CASSEYPGGAGYGYTF,TGTGCCAGCAGTGAATACCCGGGGGGGGCAGGCTATGGCTACACCTTC
-,TRBJ2-1,TRBV5-1,-,CASSLALGRMNEQFF,TGCGCCAGCAGCTTGGCCTTGGGACGCATGAATGAGCAGTTCTTC
TRBD1,TRBJ1-4,TRBV29-1,-,CSVEGTGSNEKLFF,TGCAGCGTCGAAGGGACAGGGAGTAATGAAAAACTGTTTTTT
TRBD1,TRBJ2-7,TRBV3-1/TRBV3-2,-,CASTQGQNEQYF,TGTGCCAGCACCCAGGGACAGAACGAGCAGTACTTC
TRBD1,TRBJ2-5,TRBV11-3,once,CASSLGDSQETQYF,TGTGCCAGCAGCTTAGGGGACAGCCAAGAGACCCAGTACTTC
-,TRBJ1-2,TRBV30,-,CAWTPLPGVGYTF,TGTGCCTGGACCCCACTCCCGGGTGTGGGCTACACCTTC
-,TRBJ1-6,TRBV28,-,CASRGSSNSPLHF,TGTGCCAGCAGGGGGTCTTCTAATTCACCCCTCCACTTT